This T cell receptor beta chain was documented in a study of blood T cell repertoires in COVID-19. Residents of approximately 25 US areas, aged 18 to 89 years, made up the participants. Clinical histories supplied by participants themselves formed the basis of cohort assignment. The CDR3 loop spans 14 amino acids. Losses at the gene ends were 2 bases for V and 9 bases for J; bases not matched to a gene: 6. Germline values: CDR1 MNHEY, CDR2 SMNVEV (reference sequence). Authors' data handling: Reference gene primer amplification yielded estimated nucleated cell counts. Profiled with immunoSEQ multiplex PCR; TCRdb holds only in-frame clones, not every one. Clone size and the V and J calls come from that table; the DNA yielded D and trimming. The repertoire holds hundreds of thousands of clones, 65% to 90% seen once, with 3.5% to 4% in the top ten.

The chain has TRBV27 and TRBJ2-7, with TRBD2 identical over 11 bases. The clonotype comes from a woman aged 40 to 50 with acute COVID-19. The sequenced material came from PBMCs or T cells enriched from blood (not recorded which). The CDR3 DNA reads as TGTGCCAGCAGTTTAGTAGCGGGAGGGCGCGGGCAGTACTTC. This encodes CASSLVAGGRGQYF.